This is a list of T cell receptor beta chains from one sample in a study of blood T cells in healthy people across ages. Each CDR3 protein is one row after TCRdb ran MiXCR on the 5' RACE reads. Seen here are 1.5 million to 1.9 million distinct CDR3 sequences, about 42% observed once, and the top ten hold approximately 4.1%. What was sequenced was blood. All receptors derive from a woman younger than 35 in good health. Each CDR3 is given with its conserved first and last residue. The D gene is left open where the match is weak. Part of the rows lack a size; the others show once, few, many or a class for expanded clones.

V gene	D gene	J gene	clone size	CDR3 DNA	CDR3 protein
TRBV29-1	TRBD2	TRBJ2-1	NA	TGCAGCGTTGGGGCGGGAGTCGGCAATGAGCAGTTCTTC	CSVGAGVGNEQFF
TRBV3-1	NA	TRBJ1-4	NA	TGTGCCAGCAGCCCCTTTGGCGGATATGAAAAACTGTTTTTT	CASSPFGGYEKLFF
TRBV6-5	NA	TRBJ2-1	few	TGTGCCAGCAGTTACGGGGGGCAATACAATGAGCAGTTCTTC	CASSYGGQYNEQFF
TRBV5-1	TRBD1	TRBJ2-3	few	TGCGCCAGCAGCTTCCACACAGGGGGGTTAGGGGATACGCAGTATTTT	CASSFHTGGLGDTQYF
TRBV7-7	TRBD1	TRBJ2-1	few	TGTGCTAGCAGCTTGACGGACAGGGGAGGCAATGAGCAGTTCTTC	CASSLTDRGGNEQFF
TRBV5-1	TRBD1	TRBJ1-1	NA	TGCGCCAGCAGCACCGGGACAGGGGAAGAAGCTTTCTTT	CASSTGTGEEAFF
TRBV4-3	TRBD1	TRBJ1-1	few	TGCGCCAGCAGCCAAGATCTAAGCAGGGGGGTCAACACTGAAGCTTTCTTT	CASSQDLSRGVNTEAFF
TRBV7-2	TRBD2	TRBJ2-7	NA	TGTGCCAGCAGCACCCCACTAGCGGGGAGCTCCTACAATGAGCAGTACTTC	CASSTPLAGSSYNEQYF
TRBV4-1	NA	TRBJ2-5	NA	TGCGCCAGCAGCCAAGGGACAGCCCAAATCCAAGAGACCCAGTACTTC	CASSQGTAQIQETQYF
TRBV6-2/TRBV6-3	NA	TRBJ2-1	NA	TGTGCCGGCAGTTACGGTCAGAATGAGCAGTTCTTC	CAGSYGQNEQFF
TRBV4-1	TRBD2	TRBJ2-1	NA	TGCGCCAGCAACCAAGAAAGCGGGGGGGCAGGGTACAATGAGCAGTTCTTC	CASNQESGGAGYNEQFF
TRBV20-1	TRBD2	TRBJ2-3	NA	TGCAGTGCTAGAGACCCCACTAGCGGGGGGCGCACAGATACGCAGTATTTT	CSARDPTSGGRTDTQYF
TRBV7-2	NA	TRBJ2-2	NA	TGTGCCAGCAGGTACACCGGGACAATGAACACCGGGGAGCTGTTTTTT	CASRYTGTMNTGELFF